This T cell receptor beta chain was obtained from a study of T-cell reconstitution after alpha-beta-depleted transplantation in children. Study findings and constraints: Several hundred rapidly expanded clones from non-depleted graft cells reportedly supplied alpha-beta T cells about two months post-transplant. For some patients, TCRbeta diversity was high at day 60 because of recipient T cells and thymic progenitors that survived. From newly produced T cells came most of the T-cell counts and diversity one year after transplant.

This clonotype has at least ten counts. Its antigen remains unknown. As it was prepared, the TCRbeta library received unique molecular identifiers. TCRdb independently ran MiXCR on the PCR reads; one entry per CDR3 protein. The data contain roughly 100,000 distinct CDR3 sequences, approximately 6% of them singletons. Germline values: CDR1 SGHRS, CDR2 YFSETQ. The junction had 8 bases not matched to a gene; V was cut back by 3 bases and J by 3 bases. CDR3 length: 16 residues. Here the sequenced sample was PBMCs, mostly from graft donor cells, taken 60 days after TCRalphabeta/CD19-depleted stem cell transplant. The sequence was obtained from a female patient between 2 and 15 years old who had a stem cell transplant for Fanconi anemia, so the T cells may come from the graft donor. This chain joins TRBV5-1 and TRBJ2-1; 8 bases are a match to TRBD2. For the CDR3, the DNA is TGCGCCAGCAGCTACGACCGACTAGCGCTCTACAATGAGCAGTTCTTC. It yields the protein CASSYDRLALYNEQFF.